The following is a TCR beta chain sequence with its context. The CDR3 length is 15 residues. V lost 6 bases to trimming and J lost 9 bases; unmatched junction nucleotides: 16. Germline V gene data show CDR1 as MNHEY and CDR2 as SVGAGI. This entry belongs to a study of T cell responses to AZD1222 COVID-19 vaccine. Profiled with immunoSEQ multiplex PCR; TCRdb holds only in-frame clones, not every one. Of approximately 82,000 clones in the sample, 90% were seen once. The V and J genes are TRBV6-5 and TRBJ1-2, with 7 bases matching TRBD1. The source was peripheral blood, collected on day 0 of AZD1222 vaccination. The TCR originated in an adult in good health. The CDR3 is CASSSWTGSYARYTF. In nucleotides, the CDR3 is TGTGCCAGCAGCTCCTGGACAGGTTCTTATGCACGCTACACCTTC.